These 18 T cell receptor beta chains originate from one sample sequenced in a study of T cell responses to AZD1222 COVID-19 vaccine. Here immunoSEQ multiplex PCR was the method, and the copy in TCRdb shows in-frame clones only, minus some. Among roughly 120,000 clones listed, approximately 89% were seen once. This specimen consisted of peripheral blood, obtained on day 0 of AZD1222 vaccination. The source of these receptors is an adult in good health.

The CDR3 nucleotides read TGTGCCAGCAGCGCCATAACAGGGGCAAACTATGGCTACACCTTC. Translation gives CASSAITGANYGYTF. This chain joins TRBV9 and TRBJ1-2, with TRBD1 matching 7 bases. The CDR3 length is 15 residues. V trimming: 3 bases; J trimming: 2 bases; junction bases outside the gene matches: 7. From germline, CDR1 is SGDLS and CDR2 YYNGEE.

The genes are TRBV6-2 or TRBV6-3 and TRBJ1-2, with a tentative D call TRBD1 (5 bases). Germline CDR1 reads MNHEY; CDR2 reads SVGEGT. The length of the CDR3 is 13 residues. Trimming pared 6 bases from V and 3 bases from J, leaving 11 bases between. DNA for the CDR3: TGTGCCAGCAGCCCAGGAGGGGACTATGGCTACACCTTC. This encodes CASSPGGDYGYTF.

The chain combines TRBV12-3 or TRBV12-4 with TRBJ2-5, with D possibly being TRBD2 (5 bases). This CDR3 contains 13 residues. The V gene lost 8 bases and the J gene lost 9 bases, with 19 bases spanning the gap. The CDR3 DNA sequence: TGTGCCAGCGGGAGCGAAACGTTCAGTGCCCAGTACTTC. Its translation is CASGSETFSAQYF.

This chain joins TRBV7-8 and TRBJ2-5; TRBD1 agrees at 7 bases. The J call may be in error: the DNA end matches TRBJ2-7 better. The CDR3 covers 14 residues. Germline V gives CDR1 SGHVS, CDR2 FQNEAQ. Here the CDR3 DNA reads TGTGCCAGCAGCCCCTCAGGGGGATACTACGAGCAGTACTTC. This translates into CASSPSGGYYEQYF.

The chain links TRBV28 to TRBJ1-2, with 8 bases identical to TRBD1. The junction had 10 bases not matched to a gene; V was cut back by 5 bases and J by 2 bases. CDR3 length equals 16 residues. Germline V lookup: CDR1 MDHEN, CDR2 SYDVKM. Here the CDR3 DNA reads TGTGCCAGCAGTCCAGCGGGACAGGAGAAGAACTATGGCTACACCTTC. Amino acid sequence: CASSPAGQEKNYGYTF.

This rearrangement joins TRBV28 to TRBJ1-3; D is uncertain. Germline V CDR1 and CDR2: MDHEN, SYDVKM. This CDR3 is 15 amino acids long. V was clipped by 6 bases and J by 2 bases, with 14 bases between them. As DNA, the CDR3 is TGTGCCAGCAGGGGGAGATTGGGGACTGGAAACACCATATATTTT. It yields the protein CASRGRLGTGNTIYF.

The chain uses TRBV6-5 and TRBJ1-1, with TRBD1 matching over 8 bases. V was clipped by 4 bases and J by 4 bases; unmatched bases: 5. CDR1 is MNHEY, CDR2 SVGAGI, per germline. This CDR3 has 14 residues. The CDR3 DNA follows: TGTGCCAGCAGTTCAGGGGGCCCCCGCACTGAAGCTTTCTTT. This translates into CASSSGGPRTEAFF.

The chain combines TRBV14 with TRBJ1-6; 7 bases agree with TRBD1. This CDR3 contains 18 residues. From germline, CDR1 is SGHDN and CDR2 FVKESK. V trimming: 3 bases; J trimming: 5 bases; junction bases outside the gene matches: 13. The CDR3 coding sequence is TGTGCCAGCAGCCACGCCATACCGGACAGGACCGATAATTCACCCCTCCACTTT. The encoded protein is CASSHAIPDRTDNSPLHF.

This clone was seen a few times. The chain recombines TRBV4-1 with TRBJ2-7; TRBD2 matches at 7 bases. V lost 3 bases to trimming and J lost 6 bases; unmatched junction nucleotides: 8. There are 14 residues in the CDR3. Germline V lookup: CDR1 MGHRA, CDR2 YSYEKL. In nucleotides, the CDR3 is TGCGCCAGCAGCCACCCTGCCGGGACTACCGAGCAGTACTTC. It translates to CASSHPAGTTEQYF.

This clone occurred once. The chain has TRBV7-2 and TRBJ2-2; D remains ambiguous. CDR3 length: 15 residues. V dropped 1 base and J dropped 5 bases, with 11 bases sitting between them. Germline V CDR1 and CDR2: SGHTA, FQGNSA. CDR3 sequence: CASSLGQGETGELFF. The CDR3 DNA is TGTGCCAGCAGCTTAGGGCAAGGAGAGACCGGGGAGCTGTTTTTT.

The V gene is TRBV7-2, the J gene TRBJ2-7; D perhaps matches TRBD2 (6 bases). This CDR3 contains 14 residues. Deletions cut 1 base from V and 7 bases from J, with 14 bases between. Germline V gene sequence: CDR1 SGHTA, CDR2 FQGNSA. CDR3 coding DNA: TGTGCCAGCAGCTTAGTAGGGGCGCGGGAAGAGCAGTACTTC. It translates to CASSLVGAREEQYF.

The chain has TRBV19 and TRBJ2-2; 9 positions agree with TRBD1. Per the germline V gene, CDR1 is LNHDA and CDR2 is SQIVND (reference sequence). The CDR3 spans 16 residues. V gave up 7 bases and J gave up 2 bases; unmatched junction bases: 8. CDR3 sequence reads: CASKDGTGSNTGELFF. In DNA form, the CDR3 reads TGTGCCAGTAAGGACGGGACAGGGAGTAACACCGGGGAGCTGTTTTTT.

This clone was found a few times. The genes are TRBV5-1 and TRBJ1-1, with D possibly TRBD1 on 6 matching bases. Germline CDR1 is SGHRS and CDR2 is YFSETQ. Trimming shortened V by 7 bases and J by 1 base, and 11 bases separated the two germline ends. The length of the CDR3 is 13 residues. The DNA of the CDR3 is TGCGCCAGCCACAGGGAAGAGAACACTGAAGCTTTCTTT. It specifies CASHREENTEAFF.

This rearrangement joins TRBV28 to TRBJ1-5; D might be TRBD1 (5 bases). CDR1 is MDHEN and CDR2 is SYDVKM in the germline V gene. The CDR3 extends over 15 amino acids. V was pared by 7 bases and J by 4 bases, with 17 bases between. The chain's CDR3 is CASIMGVGENQPQHF. The CDR3, as DNA: TGTGCCAGCATAATGGGGGTCGGTGAAAATCAGCCCCAGCATTTT.

The count of this clone is one. The V call is TRBV9, the J call TRBJ2-3; D possibly matches TRBD1 or TRBD2 (5 bases each). This CDR3 has 17 amino acids. V gave up 0 bases and J gave up 4 bases, with 18 bases separating them. Germline CDR1 reads SGDLS; CDR2 reads YYNGEE. DNA of the CDR3: TGTGCCAGCAGCGTAGAATTACGGGGACGGGGCGCAGATACGCAGTATTTT. It translates to CASSVELRGRGADTQYF.

The chain combines TRBV10-3 with TRBJ2-5, with 8 nucleotides matching TRBD1. In germline, CDR1 is ENHRY, CDR2 SYGVKD. V lost 3 bases, J lost 5 bases, and 11 bases stayed unmatched. The CDR3 covers 16 residues. This chain's CDR3 is CAISDPAGGKEETQYF. CDR3 bases: TGTGCCATCAGTGATCCGGCAGGGGGCAAGGAGGAGACCCAGTACTTC.

The CDR3 sequence is CASSTLPGQGNYGYTF. CDR3 nucleotides: TGTGCCAGTAGTACGCTCCCGGGACAGGGTAACTATGGCTACACCTTC. The rearrangement joins TRBV19 to TRBJ1-2; 9 nucleotides agree with TRBD1. The CDR3 sequence is 16 residues long. Trimming took 4 bases from V and 1 from J; bases not matched to a gene: 7. Germline V gene lookup returns CDR1 LNHDA and CDR2 SQIVND (reference sequence).

The V call is TRBV7-9, the J call TRBJ2-6; 7 bases line up with TRBD1. CDR1 and CDR2 (germline): SEHNR, FQNEAQ (reference sequence). With V trimmed by 6 bases and J by 2 bases, 7 bases remained unmatched. This CDR3 comprises 16 residues. CDR3 amino acids: CASSNNRGPGANVLTF. The CDR3 nucleotides are TGTGCCAGCAGTAACAACAGGGGTCCTGGGGCCAACGTCCTGACTTTC. The variable domain in full, completed from reference TRBV7-9 and TRBJ2-6, reads DTGVSQNPRHKITKRGQNVTFRCDPISEHNRLYWYRQTLGQGPEFLTYFQNEAQLEKSRLLSDRFSAERPKGSFSTLEIQRTEQGDSAMYLCASSNNRGPGANVLTFGAGSRLTVL.